The clone carrying this T cell receptor beta chain has just a few counts. This specimen belongs to a study of T cells in tumors after PD-1 blockade. V was trimmed by 3 bases and J by 10 bases, leaving 7 bases between them. This CDR3 has 10 amino acids. Germline lookup yields CDR1 DFQATT and CDR2 SNEGSKA (reference sequence). Only in-frame clones appear in the TCRdb table, and some are missing; sequencing was by immunoSEQ multiplex PCR. The profile shows more than 40,000 clones, more than 65% of them singletons. The chain joins TRBV20-1 to TRBJ2-1; D ambiguous. The TCR comes from a human donor with basal cell carcinoma. Sample: PBMCs, taken before anti-PD-1 treatment. CDR3 DNA sequence: TGCAGTGCTAGCGATGAAGAGCAGTTCTTC. Amino acid sequence: CSASDEEQFF.